This record covers a single T cell receptor (beta chain). Its specificity is not known. These data belong to a study of CD8+ T cells in alopecia areata. The study, taken as a whole, reports: Resident alphabeta T cells of normal skin are also sequenced in scalp samples. Affected scalp, especially in alopecia totalis/universalis, had a higher clonality than normal scalp did.

About 5 patients' CD4+ populations were sorted into CD25+CD127- cells. Lesional scalp tissue (obtained by punch biopsy) and peripheral blood were collected from alopecia areata patients. The researchers isolated CD4+ and CD8+ T cells from PBMCs by sorting. Extraction of RNA preceded its reverse transcription into cDNA, which served as the sequencing template. Only in-frame clones appear in the TCRdb table, and some are missing; sequencing was by immunoSEQ multiplex PCR. The top ten clones hold 1.8% of a sample with 30,000 to 40,000 clones, 45% to 70% of them seen once. CDR1 SGHDT and CDR2 YYEEEE come from the germline V gene. V was shortened by 2 bases and J by 9 bases, with 21 bases between the two germline ends. There are 16 residues in the CDR3.

The chain is built from TRBV5-6 and TRBJ2-1; D not certain. Sequencing used CD4+ Tregs sorted from blood. The receptor's source is a human donor with alopecia areata. The CDR3 protein is CASSFRWGTLHSEQFF. DNA of the CDR3: TGTGCCAGCAGCTTTCGGTGGGGAACCCTCCACAGTGAGCAGTTCTTC. The full variable domain, in which reference TRBV5-6 and TRBJ2-1 provide the parts outside the CDR3, is DAGVTQSPTHLIKTRGQQVTLRCSPKSGHDTVSWYQQALGQGPQFIFQYYEEEERQRGNFPDRFSGHQFPNYSSELNVNALLLGDSALYLCASSFRWGTLHSEQFFGPGTRLTVL.